Below, one T cell receptor (beta chain) is given with its context. This entry is derived from a study of blood T cell repertoires in COVID-19. This CDR3 has 18 residues. The trim removed 3 bases at V and 5 bases at J, leaving 10 bases unmatched. Germline V gene data show CDR1 as MDHEN and CDR2 as SYDVKM. Assay: immunoSEQ multiplex PCR; the TCRdb copy retains only in-frame clones and omits some. The profile shows tens of thousands of clones, almost 85% of them singletons. This receptor was taken from a man older than 75 with active or convalescent COVID-19. The genes are TRBV28 and TRBJ2-7; TRBD2 matches at 16 bases. The sample taken for sequencing was peripheral blood. CDR3 sequence reads: CASSFPGLAGGPSHEQYF. The CDR3, as DNA: TGTGCCAGCAGTTTTCCGGGACTAGCGGGAGGGCCTAGCCACGAGCAGTACTTC.